What follows are 21 T cell receptor beta chains derived from one specimen sequenced in a study of OX40 agonist ivuxolimab in advanced cancers. Profiled with immunoSEQ multiplex PCR; TCRdb holds only in-frame clones, not every one. Of 79,000 or so clones listed, less than 95% were seen once; the top ten hold 1.5% to 2%. Sample: CD4+ or CD8+ T cells sorted from blood, taken in a trial of the OX40 agonist ivuxolimab. These receptors came from an adult with an advanced solid tumor such as melanoma, head and neck, liver or kidney cancer.

The chain has TRBV19 and TRBJ2-2; 7 bases are shared with TRBD1. With 5 bases clipped from V and 4 bases from J, the junction kept 10 bases outside the gene matches. Germline V gene data show CDR1 as LNHDA and CDR2 as SQIVND (reference sequence). The CDR3 runs 16 residues. The CDR3 nucleotides are TGTGCCAGTAGTGCGTCCGGGACAGTGCCCACCGGGGAGCTGTTTTTT. Its protein is CASSASGTVPTGELFF. Supplemented by reference TRBV19 and TRBJ2-2, the full variable domain reads DGGITQSPKYLFRKEGQNVTLSCEQNLNHDAMYWYRQDPGQGLRLIYYSQIVNDFQKGDIAEGYSVSREKKESFPLTVTSAQKNPTAFYLCASSASGTVPTGELFFGEGSRLTVL.

The CDR3 loop is CATRGGGSRDEQYF. The CDR3 nucleotides are TGTGCCACCAGAGGAGGCGGGAGCAGGGACGAGCAGTACTTC. The genes are TRBV10-3 and TRBJ2-7, with 7 bases matching TRBD2. Germline CDR1 ENHRY, CDR2 SYGVKD. There are 14 residues in the CDR3. V dropped 10 bases and J dropped 5; count of bases not matched to a gene: 14.

The rearrangement uses TRBV14 and TRBJ2-2; D unresolved. The V end was cut by 1 base, the J end by 2 bases, with 5 bases between. The CDR3 is 14 amino acids. Germline CDR1 reads SGHDN; CDR2 reads FVKESK. The CDR3 bases are TGTGCCAGCAGCCAAGCCGAAAACACCGGGGAGCTGTTTTTT. As protein: CASSQAENTGELFF.

The CDR3 bases are TGTGCCAGCAGCTCGTACCAGGGGGAGCAGTTCTTC. It codes for CASSSYQGEQFF. The chain has TRBV7-3 and TRBJ2-1; TRBD1 is a possible D gene (6 bases). The CDR3 runs to 12 residues. CDR1 is SGHTA and CDR2 is FQGTGA in the germline V gene. The germline V and J ends were trimmed by 4 bases and 10 bases, with 11 bases remaining between them.

CDR3 in amino acids: CATSRDGVKQYF. The CDR3 DNA sequence: TGTGCCACCAGCAGGGATGGGGTCAAGCAGTACTTC. This chain links TRBV15 with TRBJ2-7; D is unresolved. CDR1 is LNHNV and CDR2 is YYDKDF in the germline V gene (reference sequence). With 3 bases removed from V and 8 bases from J, the gap between germline ends came to 11 bases. This CDR3 contains 12 residues.

This clone appeared a few times. CDR3 amino acids: CASSQDLSSNYGYTF. In nucleotides, the CDR3 is TGTGCCAGCAGCCAAGATCTTTCGAGCAACTATGGCTACACCTTC. The genes are TRBV4-2 and TRBJ1-2; no reliable D call. The CDR3 spans 15 residues. Germline CDR1 is LGHNA and CDR2 is YNFKEQ. Trimming shortened V by 0 bases and J by 2 bases, and 10 bases separated the two germline ends.

The chain recombines TRBV7-2 with TRBJ1-5, with D unclear. Trimming shortened V by 2 bases and J by 4 bases, and 6 bases separated the two germline ends. Germline V gives CDR1 SGHTA, CDR2 FQGNSA. The CDR3 covers 13 residues. CDR3 DNA sequence: TGTGCCAGCAGCTTAAACTGGAATCAGCCCCAGCATTTT. This gives the protein CASSLNWNQPQHF. The entire variable domain, with the rest obtained from reference TRBV7-2 and TRBJ1-5, is as follows: GAGVSQSPSNKVTEKGKDVELRCDPISGHTALYWYRQSLGQGLEFLIYFQGNSAPDKSGLPSDRFSAERTGGSVSTLTIQRTQQEDSAVYLCASSLNWNQPQHFGDGTRLSIL.

This sequence joins TRBV6-5 and TRBJ1-3; D is ambiguous. Germline-derived CDR1 and CDR2 are MNHEY and SVGAGI. V dropped 6 bases and J dropped 0 bases, with 12 bases sitting between them. The length of the CDR3 is 15 residues. For the CDR3, the DNA is TGTGCCAGCAGGCCGACAATCCTCTCTGGAAACACCATATATTTT. Amino acid sequence: CASRPTILSGNTIYF.

This chain connects TRBV11-3 to TRBJ2-2; D is unclear. Germline V gene data show CDR1 as SGHNT and CDR2 as YENEEA. The V gene lost 9 bases and the J gene lost 5 bases, with 10 bases spanning the gap. This CDR3 is built from 12 residues. This CDR3 reads CASSMGTGELFF. The CDR3, as DNA: TGTGCCAGTTCTATGGGGACCGGGGAGCTGTTTTTT.

This clone has a single count. The chain is built from TRBV19 and TRBJ1-5; TRBD1 matches at 8 bases. Looked up from germline, CDR1 is LNHDA and CDR2 is SQIVND (reference sequence). The V and J ends lost 5 bases and 7 bases, in that order; junction bases with no gene match: 16. The CDR3 covers 17 residues. CDR3 DNA sequence: TGTGCCAGTAGTCCCTCCCTCCGGGACAGGATCACGCAGCCCCAGCATTTT. It yields the protein CASSPSLRDRITQPQHF.

This clone has a handful of counts. The CDR3 here is CASSLRDRGQAGSYEQYF. Written as DNA, the CDR3 is TGTGCCAGCAGCTTAAGGGACAGGGGGCAAGCGGGAAGCTACGAGCAGTACTTC. V is TRBV5-6 and J is TRBJ2-7; 12 bases match TRBD1. The CDR3 extends over 18 amino acids. CDR1 and CDR2 from the germline V gene are SGHDT and YYEEEE. J was trimmed by 3 bases and V by 2 bases; bases with no gene match: 12.

This chain joins TRBV6-8 and TRBJ2-1; 10 positions agree with TRBD2. The CDR3 is 18 amino acids. J gave up 1 base and V 5 bases, and 11 bases lay outside the gene matches. The germline gives CDR1 MNHGY, CDR2 SAAAGT. The CDR3 here is CASSRDLAGEGSYNEQFF. CDR3 DNA: TGTGCCAGCAGTCGTGATCTAGCGGGAGAGGGGTCCTACAATGAGCAGTTCTTC.

Notes on this clone: The same CDR3 arises from other DNA sequences in this sample as well. The chain uses TRBV19 and TRBJ1-5; unclear D gene. The CDR3 runs 13 residues. With 5 bases removed from V and 1 base from J, the gap between germline ends came to 6 bases. Germline V lookup: CDR1 LNHDA, CDR2 SQIVND (reference sequence). The CDR3 is CASSVGSNQPQHF. In nucleotides, the CDR3 is TGTGCCAGTAGTGTGGGCAGCAATCAGCCCCAGCATTTT.

This sequence joins TRBV5-1 and TRBJ1-5; D may be TRBD1 (5 bases). Trimming took 4 bases from V and 7 from J, leaving 12 bases between them. The CDR3 runs 13 residues. In germline, CDR1 is SGHRS, CDR2 YFSETQ. The CDR3 is CASSPEDSQPQHF. The DNA of the CDR3 is TGCGCCAGCAGCCCCGAAGACAGCCAGCCCCAGCATTTT.

The rearrangement joins TRBV2 to TRBJ2-3; 9 bases are a match to TRBD2. This CDR3 has 18 residues. Germline V gene data show CDR1 as SNHLY and CDR2 as FYNNEI. After removal of 4 bases from V and 5 bases from J, the junction contained 16 bases not matched to a gene. CDR3 nucleotide sequence: TGTGCCAGCAGTGTACAGCTAGCGGGATTTTCCCGCCTAGATACGCAGTATTTT. Translation: CASSVQLAGFSRLDTQYF.

CDR3 nucleotide sequence: TGTGCCAGCAGCTTAAACCCGTCAACTGGAAACACCATATATTTT. Amino acid sequence: CASSLNPSTGNTIYF. V and J are TRBV11-2 and TRBJ1-3; D gene ambiguous. CDR3 size: 15 residues. With 2 bases removed from V and 2 bases from J, the gap between germline ends came to 10 bases. Germline CDR1 reads SGHAT; CDR2 reads FQNNGV.

The chain uses TRBV5-1 and TRBJ2-5; TRBD2 matches 7 bases. V gave up 4 bases and J gave up 7 bases; unmatched junction bases: 16. The CDR3 covers 16 residues. Germline CDR1 is SGHRS and CDR2 is YFSETQ. In DNA form, the CDR3 reads TGCGCCAGCAGCAACAGACTAGCCTCACAATTAGTGACCCAGTACTTC. Its protein product is CASSNRLASQLVTQYF.

The chain employs TRBV19 and TRBJ2-7, with 12 bases aligning to TRBD1. Germline loops: CDR1 LNHDA, CDR2 SQIVND (reference sequence). The CDR3 runs 17 residues. V shed 4 bases and J 4 bases; nucleotides not matched to a gene: 11. The CDR3 sequence is CASSNGVPGQGAYEQYF. CDR3 DNA sequence: TGTGCCAGTAGTAACGGGGTACCGGGACAGGGGGCGTACGAGCAGTACTTC.

This chain joins TRBV19 and TRBJ2-5, with 8 nucleotides matching TRBD2. V was clipped by 6 bases and J by 2 bases; unmatched bases: 8. The CDR3 length is 15 residues. Germline CDR1 is LNHDA and CDR2 is SQIVND (reference sequence). CDR3 amino acids: CASSILLAAQETQYF. The CDR3 coding sequence is TGTGCCAGTAGCATTCTACTAGCGGCTCAAGAGACCCAGTACTTC.

The V and J genes are TRBV21-1 and TRBJ2-7. TRBV21-1 is described as a pseudogene. CDR3 length: 11 residues. The CDR3 nucleotides read TGTGCCAGCAGCATGGCCTACGAGCAGTACTTC. Its protein product is CASSMAYEQYF.

J is TRBJ2-3 and V is TRBV27; D gene ambiguous. From germline, CDR1 is MNHEY and CDR2 SMNVEV (reference sequence). Trimming left V 10 bases short and J 2 bases short, with 7 bases between. The CDR3 has 11 amino acids. Here the CDR3 reads CATKNTDTQYF. The CDR3, as DNA: TGTGCCACCAAGAACACAGATACGCAGTATTTT.